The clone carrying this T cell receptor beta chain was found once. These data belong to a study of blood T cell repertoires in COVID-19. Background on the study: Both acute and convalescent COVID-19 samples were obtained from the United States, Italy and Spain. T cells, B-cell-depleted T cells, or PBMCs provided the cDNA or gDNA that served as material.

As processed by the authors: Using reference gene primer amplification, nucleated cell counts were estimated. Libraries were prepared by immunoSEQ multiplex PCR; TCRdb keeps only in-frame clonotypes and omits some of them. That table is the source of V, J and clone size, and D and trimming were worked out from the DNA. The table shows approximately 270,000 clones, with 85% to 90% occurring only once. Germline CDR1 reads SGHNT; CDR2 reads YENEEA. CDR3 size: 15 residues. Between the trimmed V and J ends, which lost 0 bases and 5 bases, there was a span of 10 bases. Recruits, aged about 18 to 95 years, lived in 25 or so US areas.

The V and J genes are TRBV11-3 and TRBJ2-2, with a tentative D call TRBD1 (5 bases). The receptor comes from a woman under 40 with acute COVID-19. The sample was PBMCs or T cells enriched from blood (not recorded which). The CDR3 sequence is CASSLDTGKTGELFF. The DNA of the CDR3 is TGTGCCAGCAGCTTAGATACAGGCAAGACCGGGGAGCTGTTTTTT.